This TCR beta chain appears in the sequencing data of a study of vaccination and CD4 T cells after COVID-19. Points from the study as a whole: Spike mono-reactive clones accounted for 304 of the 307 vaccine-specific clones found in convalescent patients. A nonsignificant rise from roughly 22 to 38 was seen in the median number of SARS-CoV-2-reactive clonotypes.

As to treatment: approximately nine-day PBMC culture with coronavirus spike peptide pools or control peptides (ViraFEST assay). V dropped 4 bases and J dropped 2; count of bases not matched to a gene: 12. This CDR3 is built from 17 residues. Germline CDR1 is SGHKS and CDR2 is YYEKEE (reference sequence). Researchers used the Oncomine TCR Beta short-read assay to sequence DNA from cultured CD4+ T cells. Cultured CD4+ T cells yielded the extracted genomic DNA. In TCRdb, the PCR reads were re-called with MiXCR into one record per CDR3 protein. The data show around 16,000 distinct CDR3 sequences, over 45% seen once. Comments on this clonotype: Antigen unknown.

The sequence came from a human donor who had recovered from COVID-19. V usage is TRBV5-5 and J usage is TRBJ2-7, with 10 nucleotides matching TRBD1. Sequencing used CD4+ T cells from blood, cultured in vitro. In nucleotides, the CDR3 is TGTGCCAGCAGCCGTTTACTGGGACAGGGGAAGACCTACGAGCAGTACTTC. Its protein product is CASSRLLGQGKTYEQYF.